This T cell receptor beta chain comes out of a study of radiation and T cells in renal cell carcinoma. With regard to this clone: Its antigen is as yet unknown.

Study findings and constraints: In blood, top tumor clones expanded by 2 weeks, shrinking by 4.

Time point denoted: baseline pretreatment blood. The treatment is: 15 Gy SBRT to primary tumor, nephrectomy 4 weeks later. This table comes from immunoSEQ multiplex PCR, and its TCRdb copy is limited to in-frame clones, with some not included. This table holds 70,000 to 95,000 clones, 70% to 85% found once. This CDR3 has 15 residues. The ends were cut back, 5 bases at V and 4 bases at J, with 17 bases in the middle. Germline V gene sequence: CDR1 SGHTA, CDR2 FQGTGA. The receptor comes from a man between 60 and 75 years old with renal cell carcinoma. The rearrangement links TRBV7-3 to TRBJ1-2, with TRBD1 as a possible D gene (6 bases). The sequenced sample was blood, obtained from a patient whose treatment included radiotherapy and nephrectomy. This CDR3 is CASSPKGGRVYGYTF. For the CDR3, the DNA is TGTGCCAGCAGCCCGAAGGGGGGGCGCGTCTATGGCTACACCTTC.